Relative to its sample, the clone carrying this TCR beta chain is medium-sized. TCRdb's copy holds only in-frame clones and misses some; the assay was immunoSEQ multiplex PCR. In the table there are about 45,000 clones, roughly nine tenths of which are singletons. This sample was included in a study of blood T cell repertoires in COVID-19. This CDR3 has 15 residues. Trimming left V 5 bases short and J 0 bases short, with 12 bases between. Per germline, CDR1 SGHTA and CDR2 FQGTGA. Material: peripheral blood. The TCR comes from a human donor in a cohort sampled during active COVID-19. The genes are TRBV7-3 and TRBJ2-3; TRBD2 might be the D (5 bases). In nucleotides, the CDR3 is TGTGCCAGCAGCCGAGATGGAGGAAGCACAGATACGCAGTATTTT. Amino acids: CASSRDGGSTDTQYF. Combining the CDR3 with reference TRBV7-3 and TRBJ2-3 gives the whole variable domain GAGVSQTPSNKVTEKGKYVELRCDPISGHTALYWYRQSLGQGPEFLIYFQGTGAADDSGLPNDRFFAVRPEGSVSTLKIQRTERGDSAVYLCASSRDGGSTDTQYFGPGTRLTVL.